The present TCR beta chain was sequenced within a study of blood T cell repertoires in COVID-19. Across the whole study: Italy, Spain and the United States were the sources of the convalescent and acute COVID-19 samples.

The protocol was immunoSEQ multiplex PCR, while the TCRdb copy is restricted to in-frame clones and leaves out a portion. The profile shows about 190,000 clones, about nine tenths of them singletons. CDR3 length: 14 amino acids. From germline, CDR1 is LGHNT and CDR2 FRNRAP. Trimming at V came to 10 bases and at J to 3 bases, leaving 8 bases not matched to a gene. The TCR originated in a man aged 35-49 years with acute or convalescent COVID-19. Specimen: peripheral blood. V gene TRBV12-5 combines with J gene TRBJ1-4; TRBD1 aligns across 7 bases. This CDR3 reads CATFPRGANEKLFF. In DNA, the CDR3 is TGTGCTACTTTCCCCAGGGGGGCTAATGAAAAACTGTTTTTT. Drawing the rest from reference TRBV12-5 and TRBJ1-4, the complete variable domain is DARVTQTPRHKVTEMGQEVTMRCQPILGHNTVFWYRQTMMQGLELLAYFRNRAPLDDSGMPKDRFSAEMPDATLATLKIQPSEPRDSAVYFCATFPRGANEKLFFGSGTQLSVL.